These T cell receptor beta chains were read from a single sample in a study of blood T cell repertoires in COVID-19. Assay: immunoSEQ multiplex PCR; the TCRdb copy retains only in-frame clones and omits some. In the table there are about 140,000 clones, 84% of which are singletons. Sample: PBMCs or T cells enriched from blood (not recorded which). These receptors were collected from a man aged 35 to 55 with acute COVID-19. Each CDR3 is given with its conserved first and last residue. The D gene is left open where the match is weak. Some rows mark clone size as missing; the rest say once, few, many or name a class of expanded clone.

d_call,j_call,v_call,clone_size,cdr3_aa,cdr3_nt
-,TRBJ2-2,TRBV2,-,CASSAGEAPGELFF,TGTGCCAGCAGTGCCGGGGAGGCCCCCGGGGAGCTGTTTTTT
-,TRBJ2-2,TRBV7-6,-,CASSLTPNTGELFF,TGTGCCAGCAGCCTGACACCGAACACCGGGGAGCTGTTTTTT
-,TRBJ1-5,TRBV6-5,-,CAGKPNREGQPQHF,TGTGCCGGCAAACCTAACAGGGAAGGCCAGCCCCAGCATTTT
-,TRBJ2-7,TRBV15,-,CATSRGSYSYEQYF,TGTGCCACCAGCAGGGGCAGTTACTCCTACGAGCAGTACTTC
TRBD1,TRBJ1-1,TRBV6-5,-,CASSPIQGATEAFF,TGTGCTAGCAGTCCTATACAGGGGGCCACTGAAGCTTTCTTT
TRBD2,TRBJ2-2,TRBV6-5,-,CASRLAGTGELFF,TGTGCCAGCCGACTAGCAGGCACCGGGGAGCTGTTTTTT
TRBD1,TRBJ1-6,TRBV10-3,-,CAISDPGQPSSYNSPLHF,TGTGCCATCAGTGATCCGGGACAGCCGAGCTCCTATAATTCACCCCTCCACTTT
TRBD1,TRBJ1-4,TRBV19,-,CASNLGTGVEKLFF,TGTGCCAGTAACCTCGGGACAGGGGTCGAAAAACTGTTTTTT
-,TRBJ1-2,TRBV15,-,CATSRVGGLSNYGYTF,TGTGCCACCAGCAGAGTCGGCGGACTTTCTAACTATGGCTACACCTTC
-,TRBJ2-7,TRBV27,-,CASSLFEGTYEQYF,TGTGCCAGCAGTTTATTTGAGGGAACCTACGAGCAGTACTTC
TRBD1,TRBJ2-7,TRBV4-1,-,CASSEDGQGFYEQYF,TGCGCCAGCAGCGAAGACGGACAGGGGTTTTACGAGCAGTACTTC
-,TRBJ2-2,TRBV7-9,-,CASMPGSRGNTGELFF,TGTGCCAGCATGCCTGGGAGCAGGGGGAACACCGGGGAGCTGTTTTTT
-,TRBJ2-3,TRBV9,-,CASSASLAGAQTLGTDTQYF,TGTGCCAGCAGCGCCTCCCTGGCAGGGGCCCAAACTCTTGGGACAGATACGCAGTATTTT
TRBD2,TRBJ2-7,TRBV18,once,CASSPESSGTASNEQYF,TGTGCCAGCTCACCAGAGTCTAGCGGGACGGCTTCAAACGAGCAGTACTTC
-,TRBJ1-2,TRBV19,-,CASSPLQETHYGYTF,TGTGCCAGTAGCCCCCTACAGGAGACTCACTATGGCTACACCTTC
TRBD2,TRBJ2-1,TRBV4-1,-,CASSQDPGLAGHGEQFF,TGCGCCAGCAGCCAAGATCCGGGACTAGCGGGTCATGGTGAGCAGTTCTTC
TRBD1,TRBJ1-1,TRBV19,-,CASSKGTGGPTFF,TGTGCCAGTAGTAAAGGGACAGGGGGCCCAACTTTCTTT
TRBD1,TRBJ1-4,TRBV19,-,CASSTFQDRDYEKLFF,TGTGCCAGTAGTACCTTTCAGGACAGGGATTACGAAAAACTGTTTTTT
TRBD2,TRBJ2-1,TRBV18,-,CASSLTSGGAYNEQFF,TGTGCCAGCTCCTTGACTAGCGGGGGGGCCTACAATGAGCAGTTCTTC
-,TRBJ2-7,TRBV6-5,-,CASSRGSSEQYF,TGTGCCAGCAGTCGGGGTAGTTCTGAGCAGTACTTC
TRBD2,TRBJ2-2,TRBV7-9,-,CASSFPGLAGGPGELFF,TGTGCCAGCAGCTTCCCGGGACTAGCGGGAGGGCCGGGAGAGCTGTTTTTT
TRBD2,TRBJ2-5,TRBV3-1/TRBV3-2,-,CASSQGTSGRDGETQYF,TGTGCCAGCAGTCAAGGTACTAGCGGGAGGGACGGGGAGACCCAGTACTTC
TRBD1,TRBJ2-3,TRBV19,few,CASTPSGTGSPDNTDTQYF,TGTGCCAGTACCCCCTCCGGGACAGGAAGCCCTGATAATACAGATACGCAGTATTTT
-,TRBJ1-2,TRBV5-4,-,CASSPGRGTNYGYTF,TGTGCCAGCAGCCCGGGGAGGGGTACTAACTATGGCTACACCTTC
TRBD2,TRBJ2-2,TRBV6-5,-,CASRRSGGAGELFF,TGTGCCTCCCGACGCAGCGGGGGGGCCGGGGAGCTGTTTTTT
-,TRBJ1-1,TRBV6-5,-,CASRLTGRAEAFF,TGTGCCAGCAGGCTCACAGGGAGGGCTGAAGCTTTCTTT
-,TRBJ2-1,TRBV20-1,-,CSASLLGPPNNEQFF,TGCAGTGCTAGTCTCCTTGGGCCCCCAAACAATGAGCAGTTCTTC
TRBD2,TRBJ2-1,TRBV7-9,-,CASIHLGLAGRSSYNEQFF,TGTGCCAGCATCCATCTGGGACTAGCGGGCCGGAGCTCCTACAATGAGCAGTTCTTC
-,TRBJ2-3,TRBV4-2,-,CASSQELGGALSTDTQYF,TGTGCCAGCAGCCAAGAATTAGGGGGGGCCCTTAGCACAGATACGCAGTATTTT
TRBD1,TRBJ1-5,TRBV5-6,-,CASSSGTGNSNQPQHF,TGTGCCAGCAGTTCCGGGACAGGCAATAGCAATCAGCCCCAGCATTTT
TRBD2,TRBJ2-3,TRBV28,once,CASSSVAGESTDTQYF,TGTGCCAGCAGTTCCGTAGCGGGAGAGAGTACAGATACGCAGTATTTT
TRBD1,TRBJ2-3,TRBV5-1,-,CATSAGGWDTQYF,TGCGCCACATCGGCAGGGGGATGGGATACGCAGTATTTT
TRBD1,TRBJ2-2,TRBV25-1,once,CASSGTGYTGELFF,TGTGCCAGCAGTGGGACAGGCTACACCGGGGAGCTGTTTTTT
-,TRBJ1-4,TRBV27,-,CASSLWQNNEKLFF,TGTGCCAGCAGTTTGTGGCAGAATAATGAAAAACTGTTTTTT
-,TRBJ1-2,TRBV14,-,CASSRGGGILRVNYGYTF,TGTGCCAGCAGCCGAGGGGGGGGGATTCTCCGCGTTAACTATGGCTACACCTTC
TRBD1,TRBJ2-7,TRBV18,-,CASSPDRDREHEQYF,TGTGCCAGCTCACCGGACCGGGACAGGGAGCACGAGCAGTACTTC
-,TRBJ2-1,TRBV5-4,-,CASSPTGGSDNYNEQFF,TGTGCCAGCAGCCCCACCGGGGGTAGCGATAACTACAATGAGCAGTTCTTC
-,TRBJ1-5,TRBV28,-,CASRPPGGQPQHF,TGTGCCAGCAGGCCACCGGGGGGCCAGCCCCAGCATTTT
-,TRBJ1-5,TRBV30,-,CAWSDRRAQHF,TGTGCCTGGAGTGACCGTCGGGCCCAGCATTTT
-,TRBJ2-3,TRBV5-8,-,CASTQGGTDTQYF,TGTGCCAGCACCCAAGGAGGCACAGATACGCAGTATTTT
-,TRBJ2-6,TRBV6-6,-,CASSYSLSGANVLTF,TGTGCCAGCAGTTACTCCTTATCTGGGGCCAACGTCCTGACTTTC
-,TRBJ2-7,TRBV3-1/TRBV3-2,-,CASSQDTGTYEQYF,TGTGCCAGCAGCCAAGATACGGGTACCTACGAGCAGTACTTC
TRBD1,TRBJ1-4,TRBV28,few,CASSFSGTGSEKLFF,TGTGCCAGCAGTTTCTCCGGGACAGGGAGTGAAAAACTGTTTTTT
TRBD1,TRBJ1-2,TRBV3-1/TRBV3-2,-,CAHKRGRDYGYTF,TGTGCCCACAAGAGGGGGCGCGACTATGGCTACACCTTC
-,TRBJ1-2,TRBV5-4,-,CASSLAGAWGYTF,TGTGCCAGCAGCTTGGCAGGGGCGTGGGGCTACACCTTC
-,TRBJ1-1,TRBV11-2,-,CASRPTRSTEAFF,TGTGCCAGCAGACCCACGCGGAGCACTGAAGCTTTCTTT
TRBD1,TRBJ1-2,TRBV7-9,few,CASSRGQVYGYTF,TGTGCCAGCAGTAGGGGGCAGGTCTATGGCTACACCTTC
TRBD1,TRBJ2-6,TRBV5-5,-,CASSQGQALSGANVLTF,TGTGCCAGCAGCCAGGGACAGGCTCTCTCTGGGGCCAACGTCCTGACTTTC
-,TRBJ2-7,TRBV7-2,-,CASSLGSGLFSYEQYF,TGTGCCAGCAGCTTAGGATCAGGCTTATTTTCCTACGAGCAGTACTTC
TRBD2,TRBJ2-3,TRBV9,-,CASSVTTPGLAGGRTDTQYF,TGTGCCAGCAGCGTAACTACGCCGGGACTAGCGGGGGGGCGCACAGATACGCAGTATTTT
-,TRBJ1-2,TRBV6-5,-,CASAGSRNYGYTF,TGTGCCAGCGCCGGGAGCCGTAACTATGGCTACACCTTC